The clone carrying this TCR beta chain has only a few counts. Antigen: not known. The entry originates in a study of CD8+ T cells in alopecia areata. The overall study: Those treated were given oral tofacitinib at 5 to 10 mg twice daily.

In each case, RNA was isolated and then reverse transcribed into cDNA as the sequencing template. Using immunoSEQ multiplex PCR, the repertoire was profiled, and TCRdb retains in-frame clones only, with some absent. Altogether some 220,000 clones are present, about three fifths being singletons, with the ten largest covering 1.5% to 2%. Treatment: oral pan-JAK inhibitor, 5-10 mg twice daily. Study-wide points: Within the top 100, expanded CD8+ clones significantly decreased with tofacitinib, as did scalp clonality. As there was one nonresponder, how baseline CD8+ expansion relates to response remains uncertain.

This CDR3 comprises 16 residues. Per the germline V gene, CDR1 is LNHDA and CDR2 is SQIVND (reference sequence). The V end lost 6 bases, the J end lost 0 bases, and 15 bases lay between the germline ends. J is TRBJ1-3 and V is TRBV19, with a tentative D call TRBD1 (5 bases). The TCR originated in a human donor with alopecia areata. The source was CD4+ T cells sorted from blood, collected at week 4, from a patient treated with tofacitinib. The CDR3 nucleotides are TGTGCCAGTAGGATTACAGGAGTTCTCTCTGGAAACACCATATATTTT. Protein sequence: CASRITGVLSGNTIYF.